Listed below are T cell receptor beta chains from one sample, sequenced in a study of cytomegalovirus exposure and HLA in healthy donors. Method: immunoSEQ multiplex PCR; TCRdb's copy keeps in-frame clones and lacks some. The data contain some 65,000 clones, approximately 67% of them singletons. The sample consisted of PBMCs. The receptors originated from a man aged 25-45 years in good health and CMV-seronegative. Both conserved end residues are part of each CDR3. Fields, in order: J gene, D gene, V gene, clone size, CDR3 protein, CDR3 DNA. The D gene is left open where the match is weak. Clone size is not always given. Where it is, it says once, few, many or a class for expanded clones.

TRBJ1-5 | NA | TRBV7-6 | NA | CASSFGGAHQPQHF | TGTGCCAGCAGCTTCGGGGGGGCACATCAGCCCCAGCATTTT
TRBJ1-1 | TRBD1 | TRBV2 | NA | CASGGTAWSTEAFF | TGTGCCAGCGGGGGGACAGCGTGGAGCACTGAAGCTTTCTTT
TRBJ2-3 | TRBD1 | TRBV5-1 | NA | CASSYRGQITDTQYF | TGCGCCAGCAGCTACCGGGGACAGATCACAGATACGCAGTATTTT
TRBJ1-5 | NA | TRBV29-1 | few | CSVSLGGRNQPQHF | TGCAGCGTCAGTCTGGGAGGGAGGAATCAGCCCCAGCATTTT
TRBJ2-3 | NA | TRBV11-2 | NA | CASSLGLAGLTDTQYF | TGTGCCAGCAGCTTAGGCCTAGCAGGCCTCACAGATACGCAGTATTTT
TRBJ2-5 | TRBD2 | TRBV7-8 | few | CASSLLAGDQETQYF | TGTGCCAGCAGCTTACTAGCGGGGGACCAAGAGACCCAGTACTTC
TRBJ2-7 | TRBD1 | TRBV7-7 | NA | CASSSGTGSYEQYF | TGTGCCAGCAGCTCCGGGACAGGGTCCTACGAGCAGTACTTC
TRBJ2-5 | TRBD2 | TRBV2 | NA | CASSDWTSGGRGETQYF | TGTGCCAGCAGTGATTGGACTAGCGGGGGACGAGGGGAGACCCAGTACTTC
TRBJ1-2 | NA | TRBV5-4 | NA | CASTSSGRRNAGGANYGYTF | TGTGCCAGCACATCCTCGGGGCGTCGTAATGCGGGAGGGGCTAACTATGGCTACACCTTC
TRBJ2-7 | TRBD2 | TRBV19 | NA | CASNLGSGADEQYF | TGTGCCAGTAACCTAGGCAGCGGGGCGGACGAGCAGTACTTC
TRBJ2-5 | NA | TRBV6-1 | few | CASSQNEETQYF | TGTGCCAGCAGCCAGAACGAAGAGACCCAGTACTTC
TRBJ2-7 | TRBD1 | TRBV18 | NA | CASSGDRGGSYEQYF | TGTGCCAGCTCAGGGGACAGGGGAGGCTCCTACGAGCAGTACTTC
TRBJ2-7 | NA | TRBV6-1 | NA | CASSGQPLPTYEQYF | TGTGCCAGCAGTGGCCAACCCCTACCAACCTACGAGCAGTACTTC
TRBJ1-1 | NA | TRBV7-9 | NA | CASSPVRGNTEAFF | TGTGCCAGCAGCCCTGTCAGGGGGAACACTGAAGCTTTCTTT
TRBJ2-1 | TRBD2 | TRBV4-1 | NA | CASRLAPLSGGGNEQFF | TGCGCCAGCAGACTAGCCCCTCTTAGCGGGGGTGGGAATGAGCAGTTCTTC
TRBJ2-1 | TRBD2 | TRBV6-4 | NA | CASSAGTSEYNEQFF | TGTGCCAGCAGTGCCGGGACTAGCGAGTACAATGAGCAGTTCTTC
TRBJ1-6 | NA | TRBV5-1 | few | CASSGDRDMASPLHF | TGCGCCAGCAGCGGAGACCGGGACATGGCATCACCCCTCCACTTT
TRBJ1-6 | NA | TRBV27 | few | CASSRGLAPVPLHF | TGTGCCAGCAGCCGAGGGTTGGCGCCAGTACCTCTCCACTTT
TRBJ2-5 | TRBD2 | TRBV30 | NA | CAWSVNWRGVQETQYF | TGTGCCTGGAGTGTCAACTGGCGGGGGGTACAAGAGACCCAGTACTTC
TRBJ2-5 | NA | TRBV7-9 | NA | CASSPPRQETQYF | TGTGCCAGCAGCCCCCCCCGCCAAGAGACCCAGTACTTC
TRBJ2-5 | NA | TRBV2 | NA | CASSSFRGGLGETQYF | TGTGCCAGCAGTTCTTTTAGGGGGGGCTTAGGGGAGACCCAGTACTTC
TRBJ2-2 | NA | TRBV2 | NA | CAGSATTQNGELFF | TGTGCCGGTTCGGCTACTACCCAAAACGGGGAGCTGTTTTTT